This T cell receptor (beta chain) was captured in a study of blood T cell repertoires in COVID-19. As for the study in general: The samples span acute and convalescent COVID-19 from the United States, Italy and Spain.

Seattle participants joined during active infection and were tracked over time. Per the authors' pipeline: The authors estimated nucleated cell counts from reference gene primer amplification. The data were produced by immunoSEQ multiplex PCR, yet TCRdb's version contains in-frame clones alone and is incomplete. The V and J calls and clone size were taken over from that table, and D and trimming were inferred from the DNA. This sample has a few hundred thousand clones, with around nine tenths found just once. The CDR3 runs 13 residues. The ends lost 6 bases at V and 3 bases at J; junction bases unmatched: 4. Germline values: CDR1 GTSNPN, CDR2 SVGIG (reference sequence).

The sample was peripheral blood. The J gene is TRBJ1-2, the V gene TRBV30; 10 bases are a match to TRBD1. The receptor was derived from a woman in her twenties or thirties with COVID-19, enrolled during active disease. CDR3 protein: CACPTGGDYGYTF. The CDR3 DNA reads TGTGCCTGCCCGACAGGGGGCGACTATGGCTACACCTTC.